These 21 T cell receptor beta chains were sequenced from one sample in a study of neurological immune-mediated disorders. One entry per CDR3 protein results from TCRdb running MiXCR on the 5' RACE reads. The repertoire has roughly 71,000 distinct CDR3 sequences, about 4% of them found once; the top ten carry 1.3%. Sequenced input: PBMCs. These receptors were collected from a man under 40 with multiple sclerosis.

At least ten counts were recorded for this clonotype. The V and J genes are TRBV20-1 and TRBJ2-5, with D unresolved. This CDR3 comprises 15 residues. The germline V and J ends were trimmed by 5 bases and 1 base, with 17 bases remaining between them. Germline CDR1 reads DFQATT; CDR2 reads SNEGSKA (reference sequence). The CDR3 DNA is TGCAGTGCTTCCCGGGTAGCCCCCTTCCAAGAGACCCAGTACTTC. The encoded protein is CSASRVAPFQETQYF.

This clonotype was recorded at least ten times. This chain joins TRBV11-2 and TRBJ1-6; no clear D gene. Trimming pared 1 base from V and 6 bases from J, leaving 1 base between. CDR3 length: 12 amino acids. Germline V gene lookup returns CDR1 SGHAT and CDR2 FQNNGV. The CDR3 nucleotides read TGTGCCAGCAGCTTAGTTAATTCACCCCTCCACTTT. Translated: CASSLVNSPLHF.

Ten or more counts support this clonotype. The CDR3: CASSLFGRGILAGDYEQYF. Written as DNA, the CDR3 is TGTGCCAGCAGTTTATTCGGCAGGGGGATCCTAGCGGGGGACTACGAGCAGTACTTC. The V gene is TRBV12-3 or TRBV12-4, the J gene TRBJ2-7, with TRBD2 matching over 10 bases. The CDR3 sequence is 19 residues long. Losses at the gene ends were 2 bases for V and 3 bases for J; bases not matched to a gene: 16.

This clonotype was counted at least ten times. The J gene is TRBJ2-2, the V gene TRBV12-3 or TRBV12-4; unclear D gene. Trimming left V 6 bases short and J 4 bases short, with 9 bases between. This CDR3 comprises 13 residues. The CDR3 reads CASSTQATGELFF. DNA of the CDR3: TGTGCCAGCAGCACTCAAGCCACCGGGGAGCTGTTTTTT.

This clonotype was seen at least ten times. This chain joins TRBV7-6 and TRBJ2-3, with D unresolved. There are 16 residues in the CDR3. Deletions cut 1 base from V and 0 bases from J, with 11 bases between. CDR1 and CDR2 from the germline V gene are SGHVS and FNYEAQ. CDR3 DNA sequence: TGTGCCAGCAGCTTAGTGTCGGGCATAAGCACAGATACGCAGTATTTT. It translates to CASSLVSGISTDTQYF.

Only a few counts were recorded for this clonotype. The gene calls are TRBV3-1 and TRBJ2-5; maybe TRBD2 (6 bases). The CDR3 runs to 16 residues. CDR1 and CDR2 (germline): LGHDT, YNNKEL (reference sequence). Trimming cost V 4 bases and J 5 bases, with 20 bases left between them. The CDR3 reads CASSLSGGTFGETQYF. In DNA form, the CDR3 reads TGTGCCAGCAGCCTTAGCGGTGGGACCTTCGGGGAGACCCAGTACTTC.

Points on this clonotype: This may be a read error, as it is one base from a much larger clone. A read error is likely, as this CDR3 ends without the conserved phenylalanine or tryptophan. The genes are TRBV10-3 and TRBJ1-2, with D possibly being TRBD1 (6 bases). The germline CDR1 and CDR2 sequences are ENHRY and SYGVKD. Trimming stripped 5 bases from V and 8 bases from J, with 15 bases between. There are 13 residues in the CDR3. The CDR3 protein is CAISSRTDQGYTY. The CDR3 DNA is TGTGCCATCAGTTCTCGGACAGATCAGGGCTACACCTAC.

This clonotype was picked up a small number of times. One junction end disagrees with the germline gene, perhaps due to a read error. The V gene is TRBV5-1, the J gene TRBJ1-3, with TRBD1 identical over 8 bases. In germline, CDR1 is SGHRS, CDR2 YFSETQ. The CDR3 spans 16 residues. This chain's CDR3 is CASSLATGVAGNTIYF. Written as DNA, the CDR3 is TGCGCCAGCAGCTTGGCGACAGGGGTTGCTGGTAACACCATATATTTT. The entire variable domain, with the rest obtained from reference TRBV5-1 and TRBJ1-3, is as follows: KAGVTQTPRYLIKTRGQQVTLSCSPISGHRSVSWYQQTPGQGLQFLFEYFSETQRNKGNFPGRFSGRQFSNSRSEMNVSTLELGDSALYLCASSLATGVAGNTIYFGEGSWLTVV.

This clonotype showed up many times. This chain connects TRBV4-1 to TRBJ2-1, with 10 bases that match TRBD2. V lost 4 bases and J lost 2; bases outside the gene matches: 8. Germline assignment: CDR1 MGHRA and CDR2 YSYEKL. This CDR3 has 17 residues. Written as DNA, the CDR3 is TGCGCCAGCAGCCGAACTCTAGCGGGGGTCCCCTACAATGAGCAGTTCTTC. Its translation: CASSRTLAGVPYNEQFF.

Many counts were recorded for this clonotype. The chain is built from TRBV20-1 and TRBJ2-1; 9 nucleotides agree with TRBD2. With 2 bases clipped from V and 8 bases from J, the junction kept 4 bases outside the gene matches. From germline, CDR1 is DFQATT and CDR2 SNEGSKA (reference sequence). There are 13 residues in the CDR3. This CDR3 reads CSARLAGSHEQFF. The CDR3 DNA sequence: TGCAGTGCTAGACTAGCGGGGTCCCATGAGCAGTTCTTC.

This clonotype came up many times. The chain joins TRBV20-1 to TRBJ2-6; D call uncertain. The germline V and J ends were trimmed by 3 bases and 2 bases, with 5 bases remaining between them. The germline gives CDR1 DFQATT, CDR2 SNEGSKA (reference sequence). This CDR3 contains 13 residues. The CDR3 nucleotides are TGCAGTGCTAGTCCAACTGGGGCCAACGTCCTGACTTTC. Its protein product is CSASPTGANVLTF.

This clonotype turned up a few times. V is TRBV5-1 and J is TRBJ1-6; D unresolved. Trimming took off 0 bases at V and 7 bases at J, with 11 bases between the two ends. Germline V lookup: CDR1 SGHRS, CDR2 YFSETQ. This CDR3 is built from 15 residues. The CDR3 loop is CASSLEWRGNSPLHF. The CDR3 DNA is TGCGCCAGCAGCTTGGAATGGAGAGGGAATTCACCCCTCCACTTT.

This clonotype was recorded at least ten times. The chain couples TRBV20-1 to TRBJ2-5; tentatively, D is TRBD1 (6 bases). V was trimmed by 6 bases and J by 5 bases, leaving 10 bases between them. In germline, CDR1 is DFQATT, CDR2 SNEGSKA (reference sequence). The CDR3 is 11 residues long. CDR3 coding DNA: TGCAGTGCGGGGGCCTTTGAGACCCAGTACTTC. It yields the protein CSAGAFETQYF.

This clonotype was seen many times. The gene calls are TRBV12-3 or TRBV12-4 and TRBJ2-7; 10 positions agree with TRBD2. V trimming: 3 bases; J trimming: 0 bases; junction bases outside the gene matches: 8. The CDR3 runs 17 residues. As DNA, the CDR3 is TGTGCCAGCAGTTTGGTTAGCGGGGGGCCAAGCTCCTACGAGCAGTACTTC. Translated: CASSLVSGGPSSYEQYF.

This clonotype was seen repeatedly, ten times or more. The chain couples TRBV4-1 to TRBJ1-1, with 9 bases fitting TRBD1. The CDR3 runs to 16 residues. Germline values: CDR1 MGHRA, CDR2 YSYEKL. V shed 0 bases, J shed 1 base, and the junction held 3 bases outside the gene matches. CDR3 residues: CASSQEDRGRNTEAFF. The CDR3 DNA is TGCGCCAGCAGCCAAGAGGACAGGGGAAGGAACACTGAAGCTTTCTTT.

In this sample, this clonotype turned up many times. The V call is TRBV27, the J call TRBJ1-5; D uncertain. Trimming stripped 4 bases from V and 2 bases from J, with 12 bases between. The germline V gene has CDR1 MNHEY and CDR2 SMNVEV (reference sequence). The CDR3 length is 15 residues. The CDR3 DNA sequence: TGTGCCAGCAGTTCGAGTTTAAATGGCAATCAGCCCCAGCATTTT. The encoded protein is CASSSSLNGNQPQHF.

This clonotype was recorded at least ten times. In DNA form, the CDR3 reads TGCAGTGCTAGAGATCTAGCGGGGGGGCACACAGATACGCAGTATTTT. Encoded protein: CSARDLAGGHTDTQYF. The chain combines TRBV20-1 with TRBJ2-3; 12 nucleotides line up with TRBD2. CDR1 and CDR2 (germline): DFQATT, SNEGSKA (reference sequence). The CDR3 runs to 16 residues. J gave up 2 bases and V 0 bases, and 3 bases lay outside the gene matches.

This clonotype was detected ten times or more. The chain couples TRBV29-1 to TRBJ2-5; 8 bases map to TRBD1. CDR3 length: 12 amino acids. The germline CDR1 and CDR2 sequences are SQVTM and ANQGSEA. J was trimmed by 4 bases and V by 6 bases; bases with no gene match: 4. The CDR3 loop is CSVQGTGETQYF. Here the CDR3 DNA reads TGCAGCGTCCAGGGGACAGGAGAGACCCAGTACTTC.

This clonotype was observed at least ten times. V gene TRBV6-5 combines with J gene TRBJ1-2, with TRBD1 matching over 8 bases. This CDR3 has 17 amino acids. Trimming took 0 bases from V and 8 from J; bases not matched to a gene: 14. Germline loops: CDR1 MNHEY, CDR2 SVGAGI. The CDR3 is CASSYSIGYRGAGGYTF. The CDR3, as DNA: TGTGCCAGCAGTTACTCGATCGGCTACAGGGGGGCGGGGGGCTACACCTTC.

This clonotype was detected ten times or more. This chain uses TRBV9 with TRBJ1-6; 7 nucleotides align to TRBD1. The J segment lost 6 bases and the V segment lost 3 bases, leaving 3 bases of the junction unmatched. The CDR3 is 14 amino acids. Per the germline V gene, CDR1 is SGDLS and CDR2 is YYNGEE. DNA of the CDR3: TGTGCCAGCAGCGCGGGACAGATTAATTCACCCCTCCACTTT. This codes for CASSAGQINSPLHF. Full variable domain (outside the CDR3, taken from reference TRBV9 and TRBJ1-6): DSGVTQTPKHLITATGQRVTLRCSPRSGDLSVYWYQQSLDQGLQFLIQYYNGEERAKGNILERFSAQQFPDLHSELNLSSLELGDSALYFCASSAGQINSPLHFGNGTRLTVT.

This clonotype has at least ten counts. The CDR3: CASSPRQGINTGELFF. CDR3 bases: TGCGCCAGCAGCCCACGACAGGGGATTAACACCGGGGAGCTGTTTTTT. This chain uses TRBV5-1 with TRBJ2-2, with 8 bases lining up with TRBD1. Germline values: CDR1 SGHRS, CDR2 YFSETQ. With V trimmed by 4 bases and J by 2 bases, 7 bases remained unmatched. The CDR3 consists of 16 residues.